Each of the 18 T cell receptor beta chains below was sequenced from the same sample in a study of early T cells in non-severe SARS-CoV-2 infection. Using its own MiXCR run on the 5' RACE reads, TCRdb lists one record per CDR3 protein. The data hold 70,000 to 95,000 distinct CDR3 sequences, with approximately 14% observed a single time. Sequencing used whole blood. The origin of the receptors is an adult who was a healthcare worker with PCR-confirmed SARS-CoV-2 infection or an uninfected control (not recorded which).

The chain employs TRBV2 and TRBJ2-4; TRBD1 is a possible D gene (6 bases). There are 15 residues in the CDR3. V was cut by 6 bases and J by 0 bases, with 12 bases left in between. Germline values: CDR1 SNHLY, CDR2 FYNNEI. The CDR3 protein is CASRPGHLAKNIQYF. The CDR3 nucleotides are TGTGCCAGCAGACCGGGACACTTAGCCAAAAACATTCAGTACTTC.

This clonotype was observed a handful of times. The chain joins TRBV19 to TRBJ1-2, with TRBD1 matching 7 bases. Losses at the gene ends were 5 bases for V and 4 bases for J; bases not matched to a gene: 4. From germline, CDR1 is LNHDA and CDR2 SQIVND (reference sequence). CDR3 length equals 13 residues. CDR3 DNA sequence: TGTGCCAGTAGTTCCGGGACAGTCTATGGCTACACCTTC. It yields the protein CASSSGTVYGYTF.

This chain connects TRBV3-1 to TRBJ2-7; D remains ambiguous. CDR1 is LGHDT and CDR2 is YNNKEL in the germline V gene (reference sequence). The V and J ends lost 4 bases and 3 bases respectively, with 10 bases between them. This CDR3 contains 13 residues. CDR3 sequence (DNA): TGTGCCAGCAGCCCCCGGACGGGCTACGAGCAGTACGTC. Residues: CASSPRTGYEQYV.

The chain carries TRBV5-1 and TRBJ1-5; perhaps TRBD1 as D (6 bases). The CDR3 is made up of 16 amino acids. V was trimmed by 3 bases and J by 2 bases, leaving 15 bases between them. Germline V gene sequence: CDR1 SGHRS, CDR2 YFSETQ. The CDR3 loop is CASSYQFDRRNQPQHF. The CDR3 coding sequence is TGCGCCAGCAGCTATCAATTTGACAGGCGCAATCAGCCCCAGCATTTT.

The chain links TRBV28 to TRBJ2-3; D is uncertain. This CDR3 has 14 residues. Looked up from germline, CDR1 is MDHEN and CDR2 is SYDVKM. Trimming pared 4 bases from V and 3 bases from J, leaving 11 bases between. CDR3 nucleotide sequence: TGTGCCAGCAGTTCGGCGCTATTGACAGATACGCAGTATTTT. Residues: CASSSALLTDTQYF.

This clonotype was counted many times. The J gene is TRBJ1-4, the V gene TRBV7-2; 7 bases match TRBD1. CDR3 length equals 16 residues. Germline values: CDR1 SGHTA, CDR2 FQGNSA. V lost 4 bases and J lost 5; bases outside the gene matches: 10. The CDR3: CASSWLGQALNEKLFF. The DNA of the CDR3 is TGTGCCAGCAGCTGGCTCGGACAGGCGCTGAATGAAAAACTGTTTTTT.

At least ten counts were recorded for this clonotype. The chain recombines TRBV5-1 with TRBJ1-1; D uncertain. Trimming took 0 bases from V and 6 from J, leaving 18 bases between them. This CDR3 comprises 16 residues. In germline, CDR1 is SGHRS, CDR2 YFSETQ. This chain's CDR3 is CASSLEVWVDGAEAFF. The CDR3 DNA reads TGCGCCAGCAGCTTGGAAGTTTGGGTTGACGGCGCTGAAGCTTTCTTT.

This clonotype occurred many times. The chain uses TRBV11-2 and TRBJ2-5; 7 positions agree with TRBD1. V shed 5 bases and J 3 bases; nucleotides not matched to a gene: 6. This CDR3 has 14 amino acids. Per germline, CDR1 SGHAT and CDR2 FQNNGV. The CDR3 sequence is CASSGTGTEETQYF. The CDR3 DNA is TGTGCCAGCAGCGGTACCGGGACAGAAGAGACCCAGTACTTC.

The chain carries TRBV24-1 and TRBJ2-3, with a tentative D call TRBD2 (5 bases). V gave up 0 bases and J gave up 2 bases, with 8 bases separating them. There are 15 residues in the CDR3. CDR1 and CDR2 (germline): KGHDR, SFDVKD. CDR3 residues: CATSDLGEITDTQYF. DNA for the CDR3: TGTGCCACCAGTGATTTGGGGGAGATCACAGATACGCAGTATTTT.

In its sample, this clonotype was seen a few times. V gene TRBV11-2 combines with J gene TRBJ2-3, with a possible D match to TRBD1 (6 bases). The CDR3 is 15 amino acids. V lost 9 bases and J 6 bases, leaving 22 bases between the germline ends. Germline CDR1 reads SGHAT; CDR2 reads FQNNGV. The CDR3 sequence: CASGGGTGTVDTQYF. CDR3 coding DNA: TGTGCCAGTGGTGGGGGCACCGGAACCGTGGATACGCAGTATTTT.

This clonotype was seen more than once but under ten times. This chain joins TRBV12-3 or TRBV12-4 and TRBJ1-5; TRBD1 might be the D (5 bases). The CDR3 length is 16 residues. V gave up 1 base and J gave up 2 bases, with 12 bases separating them. DNA for the CDR3: TGTGCCAGCAGTTTAGGACCAGGGCTCGGCAATCAGCCCCAGCATTTT. This translates into CASSLGPGLGNQPQHF.

This clonotype was seen more than once but under ten times. The gene calls are TRBV6-2 or TRBV6-3 and TRBJ2-7; TRBD2 aligns across 8 bases. J was trimmed by 0 bases and V by 8 bases; bases with no gene match: 15. Germline CDR1 reads MNHEY; CDR2 reads SVGEGT. This CDR3 region has 17 residues. CDR3 in DNA: TGTGCCAGCTCATCCCAACGGGGGGGGCTCTCCTCCTACGAGCAGTACGTC. Translation gives CASSSQRGGLSSYEQYV.

This clonotype occurred a few times. The gene calls are TRBV2 and TRBJ1-1, with TRBD1 identical over 10 bases. This CDR3 contains 15 residues. The V gene's germline CDR1 is SNHLY and CDR2 FYNNEI. V lost 6 bases to trimming and J lost 0 bases; unmatched junction nucleotides: 4. The CDR3 loop is CASSDRGPMNTEAFF. The CDR3 DNA is TGTGCCAGCAGCGACAGGGGGCCAATGAACACTGAAGCTTTCTTT.

This clonotype was counted many times. This chain links TRBV4-2 with TRBJ1-6, with unresolved D. The CDR3 contains 14 residues. With 1 base removed from V and 5 bases from J, the gap between germline ends came to 6 bases. Germline V gives CDR1 LGHNA, CDR2 YNFKEQ. CDR3 loop: CASSQVSDNSPLHF. CDR3 coding DNA: TGTGCCAGCAGCCAAGTTTCTGATAATTCACCCCTCCACTTT.

The V call is TRBV19, the J call TRBJ2-2; a weak D match, TRBD1 (7 bases). Trimming took off 4 bases at V and 5 bases at J, with 11 bases between the two ends. CDR1 and CDR2 from the germline V gene are LNHDA and SQIVND (reference sequence). This CDR3 has 14 residues. For the CDR3, the DNA is TGTGCCAGTAGTAACGCAGGGGGGACCGGGGAGCTGTTTTTT. Encoded protein: CASSNAGGTGELFF.

About this clonotype: One end of the junction varies from germline; a read error may be responsible. The chain carries TRBV2 and TRBJ1-1; no clear D. Germline V lookup: CDR1 SNHLY, CDR2 FYNNEI. There are 10 residues in the CDR3. The CDR3 nucleotides read TGTACCAGCAAGACCACTGAAGCTTTCTTT. This encodes CTSKTTEAFF.

The CDR3 sequence: CSVGSEQFF. In nucleotides, the CDR3 is TGCAGCGTTGGGAGTGAGCAGTTCTTC. The chain links TRBV29-1 to TRBJ2-1; D is undetermined. Germline CDR1 is SQVTM and CDR2 is ANQGSEA. Trimming left V 4 bases short and J 9 bases short, with 4 bases between. CDR3 length: 9 residues.

V is TRBV20-1 and J is TRBJ2-3; D call uncertain. From germline, CDR1 is DFQATT and CDR2 SNEGSKA (reference sequence). The CDR3 runs 10 residues. The V end was cut by 6 bases, the J end by 5 bases, with 6 bases between. CDR3 bases: TGCAGTGCCCCGCGAGATACGCAGTATTTT. Its translation is CSAPRDTQYF.